This TCR beta chain comes out of a study of blood T cell repertoires in COVID-19 (dated by TCRdb to the early 2020s). General notes on the study: Collaborator samples came from the United States, Italy and Spain and covered acute and convalescent phases of COVID-19. The prospective study material was composed of cDNA or gDNA derived from T cells, B-cell-depleted T cells, or PBMCs. A de-identified subject ID, COVID-19 status, age in years and sex were almost always included in the sample metadata. Subjects who had been exposed to COVID-19, were actively infected with it, or had recovered from it provided the deeply sampled blood TCRbeta repertoires that made up the dataset. Where available, HLA class I and class II types were obtained from metadata supplied by the sample provider rather than from assay-based typing. The samples were drawn from the first 160 participants of the ongoing ImmuneRACE study and from 1,200 or so subjects provided by 6 global collaborators. The repertoires were released in a freely available public database intended as a resource for research on the immune response to SARS-CoV-2.

On this clone itself: The antigen it binds to is not known. The input lacks base qualities; no much larger clone sits a single base away.

The immunoSEQ Assay, a bias-controlled multiplex PCR, was used to amplify TCRbeta CDR3 regions from genomic DNA. Per the source publication's procedure: Within the assay, amplification of reference gene primers was used to estimate how many nucleated cells each sample contained. To quantify the absolute abundance of each unique TCRbeta CDR3 rearrangement, sequence reads were collapsed and filtered. For each sample, productive Simpson clonality was calculated as the square root of Simpson's diversity index across productive rearrangements. The clones in this table, taken by TCRdb from immuneACCESS, are in-frame only. Not every clone is retained; where verified, under half of the shortfall comes from an unresolved V gene, and the cause of the rest is unknown. The V and J calls and clone size are taken from that table; D and trimming were inferred from the DNA. In all, the sample holds 140,000 to 150,000 clones, and over 80% of those were seen once. Of the sample, around 3.1% is held by the ten largest clones.

CDR1 SGHTA and CDR2 FQGNSA are derived from the germline V gene. Trimming at the junction amounts to 7 bases on V and 3 bases on J, and the germline ends lie 12 bases apart. The CDR3 covers 14 residues, taking in both the cysteine and the phenylalanine. Of the read, only the CDR3 DNA is kept; its 42 bases are in frame from base 1. Beyond this particular receptor, the publication reports: Clinical and demographic metadata were provided uncurated, with the amount varying by source and participant.

The collaborating institutions used their own protocols to collect whole blood in K2EDTA tubes. For TCRbeta analysis, collaborators shipped samples in one of three forms: frozen whole blood, isolated PBMCs, or DNA extracted from either of those sample types. Rearrangement joined TRBV7-2 to TRBJ2-2; TRBD2 is a weak D gene call, 5 bases matching. Sequenced: peripheral blood. This receptor was taken from a woman between 40 and 50 years old with active or convalescent COVID-19. The bases are TGTGCCAGCATAGGAACTAGTTACACCGGGGAGCTGTTTTTT. This sequence encodes CASIGTSYTGELFF.